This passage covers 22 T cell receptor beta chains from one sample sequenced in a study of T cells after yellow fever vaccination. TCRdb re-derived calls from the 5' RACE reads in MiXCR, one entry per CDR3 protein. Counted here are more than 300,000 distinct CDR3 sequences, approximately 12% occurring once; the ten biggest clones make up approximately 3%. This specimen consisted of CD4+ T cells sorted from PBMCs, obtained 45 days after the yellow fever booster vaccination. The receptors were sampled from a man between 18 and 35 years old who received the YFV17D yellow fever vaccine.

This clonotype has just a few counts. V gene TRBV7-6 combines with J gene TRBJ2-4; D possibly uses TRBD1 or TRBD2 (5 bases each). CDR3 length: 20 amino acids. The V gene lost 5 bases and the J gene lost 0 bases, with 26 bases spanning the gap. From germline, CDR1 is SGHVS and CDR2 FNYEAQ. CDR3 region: CASSPLKGRVTAGAKNIQYF. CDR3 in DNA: TGTGCCAGCAGCCCGCTTAAGGGGCGGGTCACAGCAGGAGCCAAAAACATTCAGTACTTC. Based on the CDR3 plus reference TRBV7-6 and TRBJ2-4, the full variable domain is GAGVSQSPRYKVTKRGQDVALRCDPISGHVSLYWYRQALGQGPEFLTYFNYEAQQDKSGLPNDRFSAERPEGSISTLTIQRTEQRDSAMYRCASSPLKGRVTAGAKNIQYFGAGTRLSVL.

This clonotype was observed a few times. The CDR3 DNA follows: TGTGCCAGCAACTCCGGGAGGGATCACACTGAAGCTTTCTTT. Encoded protein: CASNSGRDHTEAFF. This chain links TRBV24-1 with TRBJ1-1; D is unclear. V was pared by 11 bases and J by 3 bases, with 18 bases between. This CDR3 region has 14 residues. CDR1 is KGHDR and CDR2 is SFDVKD in the germline V gene.

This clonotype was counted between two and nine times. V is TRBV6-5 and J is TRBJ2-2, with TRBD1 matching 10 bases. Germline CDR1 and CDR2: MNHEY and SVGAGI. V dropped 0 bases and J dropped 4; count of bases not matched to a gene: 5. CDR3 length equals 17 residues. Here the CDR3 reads CASSYSRQGASTGELFF. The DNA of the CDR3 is TGTGCCAGCAGTTACTCGCGACAGGGGGCGAGCACCGGGGAGCTGTTTTTT.

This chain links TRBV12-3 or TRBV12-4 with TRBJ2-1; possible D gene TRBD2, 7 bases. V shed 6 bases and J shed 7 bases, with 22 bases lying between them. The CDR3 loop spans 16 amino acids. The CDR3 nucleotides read TGTGCCAGCAGAAATTCAAGAGGGGGGGTTGGAAATGAGCAGTTCTTC. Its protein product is CASRNSRGGVGNEQFF.

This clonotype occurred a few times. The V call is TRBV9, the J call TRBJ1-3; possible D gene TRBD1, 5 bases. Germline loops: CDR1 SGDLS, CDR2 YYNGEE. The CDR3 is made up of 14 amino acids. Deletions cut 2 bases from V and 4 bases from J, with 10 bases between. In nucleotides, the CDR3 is TGTGCCAGCAGCGTTGGGGGAGCCGGAAACACCATATATTTT. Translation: CASSVGGAGNTIYF.

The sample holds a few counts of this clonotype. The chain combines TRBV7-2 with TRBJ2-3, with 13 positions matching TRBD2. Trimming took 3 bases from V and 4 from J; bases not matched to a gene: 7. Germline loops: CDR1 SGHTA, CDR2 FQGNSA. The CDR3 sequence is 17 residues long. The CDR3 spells CASSFDLTSGGSDTQYF. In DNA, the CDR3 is TGTGCCAGCAGCTTCGACTTGACTAGCGGGGGGTCAGATACGCAGTATTTT.

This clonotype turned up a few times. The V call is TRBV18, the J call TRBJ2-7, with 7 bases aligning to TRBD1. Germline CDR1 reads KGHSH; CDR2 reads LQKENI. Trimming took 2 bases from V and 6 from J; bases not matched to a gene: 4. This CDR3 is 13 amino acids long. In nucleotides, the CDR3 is TGTGCCAGCTCACCAGAGACAGGGTCCGAGCAGTACTTC. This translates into CASSPETGSEQYF.

The CDR3 sequence: CSARVAAGRNSPLHF. CDR3 sequence (DNA): TGCAGTGCTAGAGTCGCGGCAGGGAGGAATTCACCCCTCCACTTT. The chain is built from TRBV20-1 and TRBJ1-6, with TRBD1 as a possible D gene (5 bases). Per the germline V gene, CDR1 is DFQATT and CDR2 is SNEGSKA (reference sequence). V shed 1 base and J shed 7 bases, with 14 bases lying between them. This CDR3 is built from 15 residues.

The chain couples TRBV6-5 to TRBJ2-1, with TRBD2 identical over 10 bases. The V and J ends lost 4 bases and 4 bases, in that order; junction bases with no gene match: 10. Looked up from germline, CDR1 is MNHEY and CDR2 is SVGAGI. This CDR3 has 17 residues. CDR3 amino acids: CASSSSYSGGAYNEQFF. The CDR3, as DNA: TGTGCCAGCAGTTCCTCTTACAGCGGGGGGGCATACAATGAGCAGTTCTTC.

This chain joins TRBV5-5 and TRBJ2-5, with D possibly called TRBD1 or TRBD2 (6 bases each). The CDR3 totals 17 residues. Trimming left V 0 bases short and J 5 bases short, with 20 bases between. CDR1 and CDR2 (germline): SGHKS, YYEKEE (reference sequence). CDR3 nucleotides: TGTGCCAGCAGCTTGGCCGGGGGACACTCCGGTAGGGAGACCCAGTACTTC. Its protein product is CASSLAGGHSGRETQYF. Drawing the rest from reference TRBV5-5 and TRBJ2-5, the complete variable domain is DAGVTQSPTHLIKTRGQQVTLRCSPISGHKSVSWYQQVLGQGPQFIFQYYEKEERGRGNFPDRFSARQFPNYSSELNVNALLLGDSALYLCASSLAGGHSGRETQYFGPGTRLLVL.

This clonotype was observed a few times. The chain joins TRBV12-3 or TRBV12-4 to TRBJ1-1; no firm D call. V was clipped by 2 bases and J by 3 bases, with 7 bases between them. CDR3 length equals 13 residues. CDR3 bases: TGTGCCAGCAGTTTATCCGGTGACACTGAAGCTTTCTTT. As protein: CASSLSGDTEAFF.

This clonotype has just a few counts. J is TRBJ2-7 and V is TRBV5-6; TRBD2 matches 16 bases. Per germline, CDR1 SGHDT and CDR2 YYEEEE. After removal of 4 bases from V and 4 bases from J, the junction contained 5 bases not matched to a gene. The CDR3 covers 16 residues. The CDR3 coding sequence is TGTGCCAGCAGCCCGGGACTAGCGGGGGGGCGGTACGAGCAGTACTTC. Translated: CASSPGLAGGRYEQYF.

The CDR3 loop is CASTPGKGRDNSPLHF. CDR3 DNA sequence: TGTGCCAGCACCCCAGGGAAAGGACGGGATAATTCACCCCTCCACTTT. This chain uses TRBV6-5 with TRBJ1-6, with a weak D call TRBD1 (5 bases). The CDR3 runs to 16 residues. Trimming removed 7 bases from V and 5 bases from J, with 18 bases in between. Germline CDR1 is MNHEY and CDR2 is SVGAGI.

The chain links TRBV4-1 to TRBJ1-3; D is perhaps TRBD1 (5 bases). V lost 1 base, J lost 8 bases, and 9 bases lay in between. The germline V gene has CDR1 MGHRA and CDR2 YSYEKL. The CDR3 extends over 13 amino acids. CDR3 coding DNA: TGCGCCAGCAGCCAAGGAGACAGCTACACCATATATTTT. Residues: CASSQGDSYTIYF.

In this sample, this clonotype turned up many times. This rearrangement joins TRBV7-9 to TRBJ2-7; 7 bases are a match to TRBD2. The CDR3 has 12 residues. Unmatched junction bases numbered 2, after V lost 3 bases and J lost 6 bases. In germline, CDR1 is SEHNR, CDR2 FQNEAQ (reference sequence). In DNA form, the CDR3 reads TGTGCCAGCAGCTTCACGGGGGGCGAGCAGTACGTC. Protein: CASSFTGGEQYV.

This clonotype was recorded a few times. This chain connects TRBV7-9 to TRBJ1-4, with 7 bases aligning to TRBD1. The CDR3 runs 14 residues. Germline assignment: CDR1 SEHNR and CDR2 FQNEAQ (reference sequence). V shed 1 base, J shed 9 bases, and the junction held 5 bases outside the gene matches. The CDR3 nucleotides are TGTGCCAGCAGCTTAGGGGAGGGGGCGCAAAAACTGTTTTTT. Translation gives CASSLGEGAQKLFF. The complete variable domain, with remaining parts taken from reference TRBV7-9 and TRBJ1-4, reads DTGVSQNPRHKITKRGQNVTFRCDPISEHNRLYWYRQTLGQGPEFLTYFQNEAQLEKSRLLSDRFSAERPKGSFSTLEIQRTEQGDSAMYLCASSLGEGAQKLFFGSGTQLSVL.

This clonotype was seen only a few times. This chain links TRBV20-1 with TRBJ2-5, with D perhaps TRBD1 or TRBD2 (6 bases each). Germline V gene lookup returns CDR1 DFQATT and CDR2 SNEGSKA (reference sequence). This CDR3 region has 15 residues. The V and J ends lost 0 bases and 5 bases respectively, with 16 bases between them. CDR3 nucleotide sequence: TGCAGTGCTAGAGATGGGGGGCAGCCAGGGGAGACCCAGTACTTC. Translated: CSARDGGQPGETQYF.

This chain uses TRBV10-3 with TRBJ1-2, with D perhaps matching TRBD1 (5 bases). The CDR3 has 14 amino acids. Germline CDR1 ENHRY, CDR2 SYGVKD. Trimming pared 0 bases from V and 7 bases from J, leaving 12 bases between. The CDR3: CAISESQGVGGYTF. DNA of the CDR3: TGTGCCATCAGTGAGTCTCAGGGAGTGGGTGGCTACACCTTC.

The CDR3 reads CASSIGTQRGSPLHF. The CDR3 nucleotides read TGTGCCAGCAGTATAGGGACCCAGAGAGGTTCACCCCTCCACTTT. V gene TRBV6-1 combines with J gene TRBJ1-6, with a weak D call TRBD1 (5 bases). In germline, CDR1 is MNHNS, CDR2 SASEGT. V was pared by 5 bases and J by 9 bases, with 17 bases between. This CDR3 comprises 15 residues.

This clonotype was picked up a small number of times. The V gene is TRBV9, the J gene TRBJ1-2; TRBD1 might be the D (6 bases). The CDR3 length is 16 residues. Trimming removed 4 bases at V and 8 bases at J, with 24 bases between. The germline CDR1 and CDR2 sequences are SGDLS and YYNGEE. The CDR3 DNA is TGTGCCAGCAGCCCCCAGAGGACGTTGGGGGCTGGCGGCTACACCTTC. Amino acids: CASSPQRTLGAGGYTF.

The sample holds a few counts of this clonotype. In DNA form, the CDR3 reads TGTGCCAGCAGCCCTTACCGAGACAGGGGGAAAGGAAGGTGGTATTTT. Its translation: CASSPYRDRGKGRWYF. The chain is built from TRBV7-9 and TRBJ2-3, with 9 bases lining up with TRBD1. The germline V gene encodes CDR1 SEHNR and CDR2 FQNEAQ (reference sequence). The CDR3 extends over 16 amino acids. Trimming took 5 bases from V and 14 from J; bases not matched to a gene: 20.

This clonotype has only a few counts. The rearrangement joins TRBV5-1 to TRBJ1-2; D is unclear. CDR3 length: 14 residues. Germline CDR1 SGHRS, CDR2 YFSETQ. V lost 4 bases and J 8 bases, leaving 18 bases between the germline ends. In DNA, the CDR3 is TGCGCCAGCAGCCCCCTGGTCGAGTTAGCGGGCTACACCTTC. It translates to CASSPLVELAGYTF.